Reported below is one T cell receptor (beta chain). Its target is not known. This entry belongs to a study of cytomegalovirus exposure and HLA in healthy donors. Study outcomes and limitations: Reported findings show TCR beta sequences accurately forecast HLA-A and HLA-B alleles in most subjects. Data from an earlier analysis indicated that most TCR beta V segments were productive either about 87% or about 30% of the time.

The PCR used 60 Vbeta and 13 Jbeta primers. The repertoire was sequenced with immunoSEQ multiplex PCR; TCRdb's copy has only in-frame clones and lacks some. This table has 75,000 to 85,000 clones, 80% appearing once. Trimming removed 3 bases from V and 2 bases from J; junction bases left unmatched: 5. This CDR3 is 15 amino acids long. CDR1 is SEHNR, CDR2 FQNEAQ, per germline (reference sequence). Sequencing was done on a sample of PBMCs. The chain links TRBV7-9 to TRBJ2-7; TRBD1 agrees at 9 bases. The clonotype comes from a male donor in good health and CMV-seronegative. The CDR3 is CASSFTGGLTYEQYF. CDR3 DNA sequence: TGTGCCAGCAGCTTTACAGGGGGCCTTACCTACGAGCAGTACTTC.